This T cell receptor beta chain was sequenced for a study of cytomegalovirus exposure and HLA in healthy donors. Study information: Earlier, 90 million to 140 million unique TCR beta sequences were recovered from about 170 million T cells by an analysis.

The PCR used 60 Vbeta and 13 Jbeta primers. This table comes from immunoSEQ multiplex PCR, and its TCRdb copy is limited to in-frame clones, with some not included. The sample records about 150,000 clones, approximately 78% being singletons. The TCR was taken from a male donor in good health and CMV-seronegative. The sample comprised PBMCs.

CDR3 bases: TGTGCCAGTAGTATACAGGGACTAGCGGGGGGGACAGATACGCAGTATTTT. It translates to CASSIQGLAGGTDTQYF. This rearrangement joins TRBV19 to TRBJ2-3; 16 positions match TRBD2. Losses at the gene ends were 2 bases for V and 3 bases for J; bases not matched to a gene: 2. In germline, CDR1 is LNHDA, CDR2 SQIVND (reference sequence). CDR3 length: 17 amino acids.